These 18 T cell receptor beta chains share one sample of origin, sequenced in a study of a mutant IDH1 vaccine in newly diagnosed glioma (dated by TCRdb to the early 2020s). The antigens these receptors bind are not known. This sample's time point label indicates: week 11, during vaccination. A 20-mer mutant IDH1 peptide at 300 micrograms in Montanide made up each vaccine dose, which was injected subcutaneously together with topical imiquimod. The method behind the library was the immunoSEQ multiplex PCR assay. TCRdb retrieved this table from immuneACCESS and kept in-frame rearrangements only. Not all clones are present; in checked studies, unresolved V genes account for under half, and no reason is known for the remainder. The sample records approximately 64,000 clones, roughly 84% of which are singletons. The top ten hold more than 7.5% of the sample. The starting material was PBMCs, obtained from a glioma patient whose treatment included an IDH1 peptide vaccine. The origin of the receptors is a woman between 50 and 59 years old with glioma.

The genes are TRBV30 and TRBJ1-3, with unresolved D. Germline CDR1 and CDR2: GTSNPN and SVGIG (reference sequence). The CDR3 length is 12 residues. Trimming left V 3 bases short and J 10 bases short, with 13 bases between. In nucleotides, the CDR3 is TGTGCCTGGAGGCTCAATTCCAATACCATATATTTT. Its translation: CAWRLNSNTIYF.

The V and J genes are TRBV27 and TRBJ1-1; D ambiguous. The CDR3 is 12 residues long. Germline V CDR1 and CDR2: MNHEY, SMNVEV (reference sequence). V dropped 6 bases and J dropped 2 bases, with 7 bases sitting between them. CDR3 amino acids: CASSPPNTEAFF. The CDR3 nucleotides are TGTGCCAGCAGCCCTCCTAACACTGAAGCTTTCTTT.

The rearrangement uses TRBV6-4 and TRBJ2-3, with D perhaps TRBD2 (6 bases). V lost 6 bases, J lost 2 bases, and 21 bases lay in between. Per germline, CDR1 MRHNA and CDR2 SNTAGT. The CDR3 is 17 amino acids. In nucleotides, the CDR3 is TGTGCCAGCAGCGCCACCCCTGCTAGCGAGCTCACAGATACGCAGTATTTT. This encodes CASSATPASELTDTQYF.

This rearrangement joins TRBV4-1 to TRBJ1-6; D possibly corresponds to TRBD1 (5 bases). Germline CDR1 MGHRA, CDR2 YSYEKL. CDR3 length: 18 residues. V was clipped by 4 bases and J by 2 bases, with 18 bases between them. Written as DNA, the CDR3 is TGCGCCAGCAGCCCGGAGGTTCCAGGGAGCACCTATAATTCACCCCTCCACTTT. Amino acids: CASSPEVPGSTYNSPLHF.

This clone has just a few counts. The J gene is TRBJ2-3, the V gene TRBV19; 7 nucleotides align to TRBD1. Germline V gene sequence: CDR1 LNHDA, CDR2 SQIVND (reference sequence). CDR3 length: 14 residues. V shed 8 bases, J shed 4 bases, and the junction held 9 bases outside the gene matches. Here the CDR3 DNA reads TGTGCCAGTTCGACAGGGAATCCCCCAGATACGCAGTATTTT. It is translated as CASSTGNPPDTQYF.

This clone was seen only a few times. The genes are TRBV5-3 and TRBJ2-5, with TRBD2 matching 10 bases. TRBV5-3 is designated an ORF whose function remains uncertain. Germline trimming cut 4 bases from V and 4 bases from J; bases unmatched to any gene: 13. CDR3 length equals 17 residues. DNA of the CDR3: TGTGCCAGAAGCCCCCTCCGCTCTAGCGGGGGCGTAGAGACCCAGTACTTC. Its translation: CARSPLRSSGGVETQYF.

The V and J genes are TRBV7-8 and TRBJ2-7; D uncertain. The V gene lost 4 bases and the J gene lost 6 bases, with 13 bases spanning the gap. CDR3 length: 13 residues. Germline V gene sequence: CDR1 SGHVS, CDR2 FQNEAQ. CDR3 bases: TGTGCCAGCAGCTACGCAATGAAGAGCGAGCAGTACTTC. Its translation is CASSYAMKSEQYF.

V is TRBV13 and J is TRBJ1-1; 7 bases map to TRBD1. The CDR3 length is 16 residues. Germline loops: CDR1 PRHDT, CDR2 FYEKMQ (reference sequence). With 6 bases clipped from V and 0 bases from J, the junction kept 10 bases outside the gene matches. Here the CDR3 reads CASRDDREGMNTEAFF. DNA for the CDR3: TGTGCCAGCAGGGATGACAGGGAGGGGATGAACACTGAAGCTTTCTTT.

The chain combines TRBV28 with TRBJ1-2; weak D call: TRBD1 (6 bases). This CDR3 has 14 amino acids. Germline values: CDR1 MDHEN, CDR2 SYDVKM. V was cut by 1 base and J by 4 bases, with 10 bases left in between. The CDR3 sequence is CASSLLDRLYGYTF. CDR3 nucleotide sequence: TGTGCCAGCAGTTTATTGGACAGACTCTATGGCTACACCTTC.

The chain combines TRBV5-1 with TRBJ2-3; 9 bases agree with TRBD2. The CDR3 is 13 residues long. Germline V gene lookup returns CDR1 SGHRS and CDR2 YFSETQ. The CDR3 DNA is TGCGCGAAGGGGCGGGGGGGCGGGGATACGCAGTATTTT. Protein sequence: CAKGRGGGDTQYF.

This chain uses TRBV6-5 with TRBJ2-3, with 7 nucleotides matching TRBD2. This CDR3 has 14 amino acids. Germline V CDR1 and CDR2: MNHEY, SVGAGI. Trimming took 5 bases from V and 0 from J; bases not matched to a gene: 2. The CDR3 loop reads CASSRAGSTDTQYF. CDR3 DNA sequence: TGTGCCAGCAGTCGAGCGGGGAGCACAGATACGCAGTATTTT.

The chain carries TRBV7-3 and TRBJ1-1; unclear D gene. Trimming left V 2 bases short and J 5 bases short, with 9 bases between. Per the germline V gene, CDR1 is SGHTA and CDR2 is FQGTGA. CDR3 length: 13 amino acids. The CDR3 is CASSLYGETEAFF. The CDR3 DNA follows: TGTGCCAGCAGCTTATACGGGGAAACTGAAGCTTTCTTT.

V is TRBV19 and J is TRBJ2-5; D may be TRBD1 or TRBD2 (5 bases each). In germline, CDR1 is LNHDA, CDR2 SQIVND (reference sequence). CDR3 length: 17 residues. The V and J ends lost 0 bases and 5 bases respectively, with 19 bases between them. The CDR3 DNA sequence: TGTGCCAGTAGTATAGATCTTTTAGGGGCGGGTTCCGAGACCCAGTACTTC. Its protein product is CASSIDLLGAGSETQYF.

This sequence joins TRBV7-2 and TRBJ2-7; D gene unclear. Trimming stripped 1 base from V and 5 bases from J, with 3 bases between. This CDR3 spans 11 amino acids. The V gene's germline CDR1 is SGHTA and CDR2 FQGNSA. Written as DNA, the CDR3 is TGTGCCAGCAGCTTAGTTGACGAGCAGTACTTC. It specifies CASSLVDEQYF.

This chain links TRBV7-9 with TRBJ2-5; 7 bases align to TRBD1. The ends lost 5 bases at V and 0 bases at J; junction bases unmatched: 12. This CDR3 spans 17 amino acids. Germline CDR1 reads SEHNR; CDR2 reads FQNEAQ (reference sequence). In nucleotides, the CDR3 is TGTGCCAGCAGCCCGGACAGGAGCTTACCGTACCAAGAGACCCAGTACTTC. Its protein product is CASSPDRSLPYQETQYF.

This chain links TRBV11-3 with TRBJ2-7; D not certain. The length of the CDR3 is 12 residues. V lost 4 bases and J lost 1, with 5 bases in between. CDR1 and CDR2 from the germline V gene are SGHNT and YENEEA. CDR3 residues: CASSSGSYEQYF. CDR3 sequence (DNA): TGTGCCAGCAGCTCCGGGTCCTACGAGCAGTACTTC.

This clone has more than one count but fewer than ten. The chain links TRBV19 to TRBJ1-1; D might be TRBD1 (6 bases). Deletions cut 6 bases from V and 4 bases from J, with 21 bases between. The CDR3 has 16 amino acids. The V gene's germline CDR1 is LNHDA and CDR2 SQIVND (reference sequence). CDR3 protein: CASRPDRSPPGTEAFF. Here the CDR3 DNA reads TGTGCCAGTAGACCCGACAGGAGTCCCCCCGGCACTGAAGCTTTCTTT.

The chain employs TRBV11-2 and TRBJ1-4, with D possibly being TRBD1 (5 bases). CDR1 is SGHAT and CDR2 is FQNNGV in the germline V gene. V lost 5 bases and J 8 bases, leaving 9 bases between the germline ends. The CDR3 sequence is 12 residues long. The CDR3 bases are TGTGCCAGCAGCCCCGGGACCGAAAAACTGTTTTTT. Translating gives CASSPGTEKLFF.